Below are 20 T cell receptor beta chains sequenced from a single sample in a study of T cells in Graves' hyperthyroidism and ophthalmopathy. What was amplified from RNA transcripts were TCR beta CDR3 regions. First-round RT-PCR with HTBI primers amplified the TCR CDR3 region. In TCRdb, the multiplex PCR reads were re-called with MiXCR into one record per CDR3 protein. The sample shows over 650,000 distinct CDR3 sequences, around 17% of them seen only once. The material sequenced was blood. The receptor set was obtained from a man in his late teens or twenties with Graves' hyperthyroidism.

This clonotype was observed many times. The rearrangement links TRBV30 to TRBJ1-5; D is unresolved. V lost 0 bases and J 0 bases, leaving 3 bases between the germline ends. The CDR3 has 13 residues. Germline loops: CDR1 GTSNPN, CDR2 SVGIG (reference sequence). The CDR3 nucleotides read TGTGCCTGGAGTGTAGATAGCAATCAGCCCCAGCATTTT. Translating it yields CAWSVDSNQPQHF.

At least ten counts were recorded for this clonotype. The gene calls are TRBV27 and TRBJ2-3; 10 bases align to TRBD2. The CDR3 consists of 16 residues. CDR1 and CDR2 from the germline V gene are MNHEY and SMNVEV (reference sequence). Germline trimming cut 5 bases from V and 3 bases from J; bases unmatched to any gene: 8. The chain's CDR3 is CASSPLASGRTDTQYF. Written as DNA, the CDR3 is TGTGCCAGCAGTCCCCTTGCTAGCGGGAGAACAGATACGCAGTATTTT.

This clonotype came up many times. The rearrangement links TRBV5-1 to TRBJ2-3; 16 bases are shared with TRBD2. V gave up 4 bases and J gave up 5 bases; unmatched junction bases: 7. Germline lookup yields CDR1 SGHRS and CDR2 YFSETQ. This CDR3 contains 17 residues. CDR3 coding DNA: TGCGCCAGCAGCGTGGGACTAGCGGGAGGGCCGGGAGATACGCAGTATTTT. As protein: CASSVGLAGGPGDTQYF.

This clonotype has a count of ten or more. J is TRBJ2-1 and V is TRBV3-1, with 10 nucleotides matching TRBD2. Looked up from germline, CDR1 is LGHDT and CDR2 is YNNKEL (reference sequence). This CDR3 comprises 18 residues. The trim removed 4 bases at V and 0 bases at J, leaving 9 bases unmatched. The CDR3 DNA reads TGTGCCAGCAGCCCGCGGGCTAGCGGGGGAAGCTCCTACAATGAGCAGTTCTTC. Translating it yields CASSPRASGGSSYNEQFF.

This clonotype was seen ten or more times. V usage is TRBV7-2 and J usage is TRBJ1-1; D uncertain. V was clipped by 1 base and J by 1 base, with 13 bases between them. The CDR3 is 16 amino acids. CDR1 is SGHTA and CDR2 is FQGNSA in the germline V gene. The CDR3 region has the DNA TGTGCCAGCAGCTTAGGTGCGGGCCACCAGAACACTGAAGCTTTCTTT. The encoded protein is CASSLGAGHQNTEAFF.

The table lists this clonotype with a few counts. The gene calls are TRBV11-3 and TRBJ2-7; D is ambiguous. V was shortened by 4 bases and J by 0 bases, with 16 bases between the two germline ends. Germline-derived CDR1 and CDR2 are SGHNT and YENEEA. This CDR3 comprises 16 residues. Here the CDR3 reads CASSSPRTRRSYEQYF. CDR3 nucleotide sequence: TGTGCCAGCAGCTCCCCCCGGACGCGACGCTCCTACGAGCAGTACTTC.

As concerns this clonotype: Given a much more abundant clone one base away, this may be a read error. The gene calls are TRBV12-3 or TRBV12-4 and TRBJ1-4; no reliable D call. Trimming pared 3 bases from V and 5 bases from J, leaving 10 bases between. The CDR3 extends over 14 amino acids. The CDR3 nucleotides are TGTGCCAGCAGTTTCAGTCCGGGGAATGAAAAACTGTTTTTT. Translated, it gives CASSFSPGNEKLFF.

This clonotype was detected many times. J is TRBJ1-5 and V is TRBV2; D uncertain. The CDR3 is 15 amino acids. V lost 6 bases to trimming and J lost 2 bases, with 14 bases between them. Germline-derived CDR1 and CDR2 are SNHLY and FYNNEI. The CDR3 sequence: CASRPEVFGNQPQHF. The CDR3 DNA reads TGTGCCAGCAGGCCGGAGGTGTTTGGCAATCAGCCCCAGCATTTT.

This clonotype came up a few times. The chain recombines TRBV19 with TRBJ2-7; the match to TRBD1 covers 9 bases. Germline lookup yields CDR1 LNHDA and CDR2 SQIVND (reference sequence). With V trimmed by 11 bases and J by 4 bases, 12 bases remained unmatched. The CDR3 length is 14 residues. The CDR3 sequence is CAGQGTGSGYEQYF. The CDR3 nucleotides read TGTGCCGGCCAGGGGACAGGGAGTGGTTACGAGCAGTACTTC.

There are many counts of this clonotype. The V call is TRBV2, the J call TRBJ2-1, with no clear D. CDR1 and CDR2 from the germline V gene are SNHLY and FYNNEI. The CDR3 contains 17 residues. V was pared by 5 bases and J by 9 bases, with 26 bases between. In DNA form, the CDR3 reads TGTGCCAGCAGTTTCGTCTCGACCTATACCCTTACACCTGAGCAGTTCTTC. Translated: CASSFVSTYTLTPEQFF.

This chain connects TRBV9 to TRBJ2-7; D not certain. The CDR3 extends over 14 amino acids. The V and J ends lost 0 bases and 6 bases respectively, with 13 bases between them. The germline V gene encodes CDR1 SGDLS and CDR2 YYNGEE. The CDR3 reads CASSVGLFTGEQYF. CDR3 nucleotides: TGTGCCAGCAGCGTAGGGCTCTTCACCGGCGAGCAGTACTTC.

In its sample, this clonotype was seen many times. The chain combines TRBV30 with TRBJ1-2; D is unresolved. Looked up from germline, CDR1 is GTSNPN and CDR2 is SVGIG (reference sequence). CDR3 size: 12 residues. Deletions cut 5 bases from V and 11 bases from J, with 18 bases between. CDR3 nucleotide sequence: TGTGCCTGGGCTCTAGATTTATGGAGATACACCTTC. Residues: CAWALDLWRYTF.

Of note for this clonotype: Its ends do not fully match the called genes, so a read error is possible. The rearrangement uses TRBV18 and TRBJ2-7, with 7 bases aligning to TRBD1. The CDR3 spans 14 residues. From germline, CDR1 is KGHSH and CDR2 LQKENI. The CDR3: CASSPGTASYGQYF. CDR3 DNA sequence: TGTGCCAGCTCACCCGGGACAGCCTCCTACGGGCAGTACTTC.

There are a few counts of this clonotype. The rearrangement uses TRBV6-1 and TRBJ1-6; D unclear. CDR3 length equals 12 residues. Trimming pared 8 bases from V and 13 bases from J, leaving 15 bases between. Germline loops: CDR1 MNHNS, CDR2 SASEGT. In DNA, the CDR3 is TGTGCCAGCGGCCAGCTGTCGGGGCCCCTCCACTTT. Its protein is CASGQLSGPLHF.

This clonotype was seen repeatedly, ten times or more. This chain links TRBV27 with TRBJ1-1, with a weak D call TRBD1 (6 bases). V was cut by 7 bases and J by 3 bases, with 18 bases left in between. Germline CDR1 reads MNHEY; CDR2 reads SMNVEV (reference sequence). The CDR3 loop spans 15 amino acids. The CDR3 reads CASTSAQGKDTEAFF. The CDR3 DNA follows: TGTGCCAGCACATCCGCGCAGGGGAAGGACACTGAAGCTTTCTTT.

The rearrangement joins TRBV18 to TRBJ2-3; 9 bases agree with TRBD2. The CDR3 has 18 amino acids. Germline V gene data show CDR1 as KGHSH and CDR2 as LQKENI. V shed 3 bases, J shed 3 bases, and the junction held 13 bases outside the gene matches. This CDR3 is CASSPLALGSGRTDTQYF. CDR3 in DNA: TGTGCCAGCTCACCTCTAGCGCTAGGTAGCGGGAGAACAGATACGCAGTATTTT.

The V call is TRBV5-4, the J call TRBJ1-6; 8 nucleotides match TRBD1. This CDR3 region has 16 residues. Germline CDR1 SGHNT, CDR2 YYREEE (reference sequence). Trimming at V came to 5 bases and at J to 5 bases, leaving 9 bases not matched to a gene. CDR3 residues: CASRETRQGNNSPLHF. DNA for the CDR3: TGTGCCAGCAGGGAAACCCGACAGGGGAATAATTCACCCCTCCACTTT. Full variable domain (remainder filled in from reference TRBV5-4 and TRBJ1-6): ETGVTQSPTHLIKTRGQQVTLRCSSQSGHNTVSWYQQALGQGPQFIFQYYREEENGRGNFPPRFSGLQFPNYSSELNVNALELDDSALYLCASRETRQGNNSPLHFGNGTRLTVT.

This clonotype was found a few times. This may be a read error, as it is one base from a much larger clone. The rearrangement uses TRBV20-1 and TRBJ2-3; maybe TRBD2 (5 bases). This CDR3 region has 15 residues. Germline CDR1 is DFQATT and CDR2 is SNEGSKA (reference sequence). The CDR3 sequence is CSVRDREQITDTQYF. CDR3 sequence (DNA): TGCAGTGTTAGAGATAGGGAGCAGATTACAGATACGCAGTATTTT.

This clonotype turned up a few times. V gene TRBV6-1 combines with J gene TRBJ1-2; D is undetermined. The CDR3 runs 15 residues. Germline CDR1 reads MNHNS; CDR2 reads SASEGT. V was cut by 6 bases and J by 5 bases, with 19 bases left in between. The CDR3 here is CASRTPGTKEYGYTF. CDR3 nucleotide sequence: TGTGCCAGCAGGACACCGGGCACCAAGGAGTATGGCTACACCTTC.

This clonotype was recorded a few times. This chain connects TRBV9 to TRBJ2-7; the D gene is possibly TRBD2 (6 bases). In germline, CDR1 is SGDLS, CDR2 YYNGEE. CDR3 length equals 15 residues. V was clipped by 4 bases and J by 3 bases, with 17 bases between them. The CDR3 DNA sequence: TGTGCCAGCAGCCCAGCGGGTAGCGGTATCTACGAGCAGTACTTC. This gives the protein CASSPAGSGIYEQYF. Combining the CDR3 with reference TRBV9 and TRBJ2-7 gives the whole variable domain DSGVTQTPKHLITATGQRVTLRCSPRSGDLSVYWYQQSLDQGLQFLIQYYNGEERAKGNILERFSAQQFPDLHSELNLSSLELGDSALYFCASSPAGSGIYEQYFGPGTRLTVT.